This T cell receptor (beta chain) originates from a study of blood T cell repertoires in COVID-19. The overall study: The study drew acute and convalescent COVID-19 samples from the United States, Italy and Spain. Nucleic acid was either cDNA or gDNA, and it came from T cells, B-cell-depleted T cells, or PBMCs.

Clones were sequenced by immunoSEQ multiplex PCR, and TCRdb holds only the in-frame ones, with some missing. The data hold 370,000 or so clones, with more than 75% observed a single time. Deletions cut 6 bases from V and 7 bases from J, with 25 bases between. Per the germline V gene, CDR1 is WSHSY and CDR2 is SAAADI. The CDR3 consists of 17 residues. The sample comprised peripheral blood. The chain couples TRBV10-2 to TRBJ2-1; D is possibly TRBD2 (5 bases). This TCR was sampled from a human donor with acute or convalescent COVID-19. The donor label of this sample is uncertain. The CDR3 is CASSHSGSGWPGNEQFF. In DNA, the CDR3 is TGCGCCAGCAGCCACTCGGGGAGCGGCTGGCCGGGGAATGAGCAGTTCTTC.